This passage covers 8 T cell receptor beta chains from one sample sequenced in a study of blood T cell repertoires in COVID-19. Here immunoSEQ multiplex PCR was the method, and the copy in TCRdb shows in-frame clones only, minus some. The data show roughly 120,000 clones, about 90% seen once. Material: peripheral blood. These receptors were taken from a human donor in a cohort sampled during active COVID-19.

The V gene is TRBV10-1, the J gene TRBJ2-5; TRBD2 might be the D (6 bases). V was trimmed by 3 bases and J by 5 bases, leaving 13 bases between them. CDR1 and CDR2 (germline): WNHNN, SYGVQD (reference sequence). The CDR3 loop spans 14 amino acids. The CDR3 reads CASSDRGARETQYF. CDR3 nucleotide sequence: TGCGCCAGCAGTGATCGCGGGGCGAGGGAGACCCAGTACTTC.

The rearrangement uses TRBV7-3 and TRBJ2-6; 12 bases map to TRBD1. The CDR3 has 17 amino acids. CDR1 and CDR2 (germline): SGHTA, FQGTGA. Trimming at V came to 3 bases and at J to 3 bases, leaving 3 bases not matched to a gene. This CDR3 reads CASSFRDRGHGANVLTF. In DNA form, the CDR3 reads TGTGCCAGCAGCTTCCGGGACAGGGGGCATGGGGCCAACGTCCTGACTTTC.

The rearrangement uses TRBV5-1 and TRBJ2-7; 12 nucleotides line up with TRBD2. Germline V gene lookup returns CDR1 SGHRS and CDR2 YFSETQ. V gave up 7 bases and J gave up 6 bases; unmatched junction bases: 8. CDR3 length: 14 residues. CDR3 sequence (DNA): TGCGCCAGCGCCCCTCTAGCGGGAGGGCGCGAGCAGTACTTC. Translated, it gives CASAPLAGGREQYF.

The chain uses TRBV3-1 (or the pseudogene TRBV3-2) and TRBJ2-7; D not resolved. The CDR3 is 13 amino acids. Germline loops: CDR1 LGHDT, CDR2 YNNKEL (reference sequence). The ends were cut back, 0 bases at V and 7 bases at J, with 10 bases in the middle. CDR3 residues: CASSQDLSGEQYF. CDR3 nucleotides: TGTGCCAGCAGCCAAGACCTCTCCGGGGAGCAGTACTTC.

This chain links TRBV2 with TRBJ1-1, with D unclear. Germline loops: CDR1 SNHLY, CDR2 FYNNEI. With 8 bases removed from V and 0 bases from J, the gap between germline ends came to 13 bases. The CDR3 has 14 residues. The CDR3 loop reads CASGETIVNTEAFF. The CDR3 DNA follows: TGTGCCAGCGGAGAAACAATTGTGAACACTGAAGCTTTCTTT.

V and J are TRBV28 and TRBJ2-7; weak D call: TRBD2 (6 bases). Germline assignment: CDR1 MDHEN and CDR2 SYDVKM. With 6 bases removed from V and 2 bases from J, the gap between germline ends came to 17 bases. The CDR3 covers 15 residues. CDR3 bases: TGTGCCAGCAGCCAACCCCGGGAGAGCGCCTACGAGCAGTACTTC. This sequence encodes CASSQPRESAYEQYF.

A few counts support this clone. The chain recombines TRBV19 with TRBJ2-7; 9 positions agree with TRBD1. The CDR3 spans 13 residues. Looked up from germline, CDR1 is LNHDA and CDR2 is SQIVND (reference sequence). V lost 7 bases and J lost 3; bases outside the gene matches: 4. The CDR3 DNA is TGTGCCAGTAACCCGGGACAGGGCTACGAGCAGTACTTC. It yields the protein CASNPGQGYEQYF.

The CDR3 loop is CASSIGTAQKADTQYF. The CDR3 coding sequence is TGTGCCAGTAGTATAGGCACAGCCCAGAAAGCAGATACGCAGTATTTT. This chain uses TRBV19 with TRBJ2-3; D remains ambiguous. CDR1 and CDR2 (germline): LNHDA, SQIVND (reference sequence). V shed 1 base and J shed 4 bases, with 15 bases lying between them. This CDR3 is built from 16 residues.